These T cell receptor beta chains were read from a single sample in a study of T cell repertoires in cytomegalovirus infection. These receptors lack a known antigen. In TCRdb, the reads were re-called with MiXCR into one record per CDR3 protein. The profile shows about 120,000 distinct CDR3 sequences, roughly a tenth of them singletons. The sample consisted of PBMCs, sequenced either directly or after in vitro stimulation (not recorded which). Receptors were obtained from a human donor in good health (CMV status not recorded). Some clones in this sample may be carry-over from other donors' samples. Both conserved end residues are part of each CDR3. The D gene is left open where the match is weak. Size is stated for part of the rows, as once, few or many counts, or as a class when the clone is expanded.

CDR3aa: CASSFDGTSTDTQYF
CDR3nt: TGTGCCAGCAGCTTTGACGGGACGAGCACAGATACGCAGTATTTT
j_gene: TRBJ2-3
v_gene: TRBV7-2
d_gene: NA
abundance: many

CDR3aa: CASSLNLLGETQYF
CDR3nt: TGTGCCAGCAGTTTGAACCTCTTGGGGGAGACCCAGTACTTC
j_gene: TRBJ2-5
v_gene: TRBV12-3/TRBV12-4
d_gene: NA
abundance: NA

CDR3aa: CAIRGQVGITEAFF
CDR3nt: TGTGCCATACGGGGACAGGTGGGGATTACTGAAGCTTTCTTT
j_gene: TRBJ1-1
v_gene: TRBV28
d_gene: TRBD1
abundance: many

CDR3aa: CASSFKNRMNTEAFF
CDR3nt: TGTGCCAGCAGCTTTAAGAACCGGATGAACACTGAAGCTTTCTTT
j_gene: TRBJ1-1
v_gene: TRBV7-8
d_gene: NA
abundance: many

CDR3aa: CASSNPGGGVNIQYF
CDR3nt: TGTGCCAGCAGTAACCCGGGGGGAGGCGTTAACATTCAGTACTTC
j_gene: TRBJ2-4
v_gene: TRBV28
d_gene: TRBD2
abundance: few

CDR3aa: CASSPGLGYSYEQYF
CDR3nt: TGTGCCAGCAGCCCGGGACTAGGATATTCCTACGAGCAGTACTTC
j_gene: TRBJ2-7
v_gene: TRBV9
d_gene: TRBD2
abundance: NA

CDR3aa: CASSEGGGYETQYF
CDR3nt: TGTGCCAGCAGCGAGGGAGGGGGTTATGAGACCCAGTACTTC
j_gene: TRBJ2-5
v_gene: TRBV7-9
d_gene: NA
abundance: few

CDR3aa: CASSLAAGGLTEAFF
CDR3nt: TGTGCCAGCAGCTTAGCGGCAGGGGGACTCACTGAAGCTTTCTTT
j_gene: TRBJ1-1
v_gene: TRBV7-2
d_gene: TRBD1
abundance: many

CDR3aa: CASSPATANTEAFF
CDR3nt: TGTGCCAGCAGCCCGGCGACAGCGAACACTGAAGCTTTCTTT
j_gene: TRBJ1-1
v_gene: TRBV5-4
d_gene: NA
abundance: few

CDR3aa: CASRENRGQNTEAFF
CDR3nt: TGTGCCAGCAGGGAAAATAGGGGGCAAAACACTGAAGCTTTCTTT
j_gene: TRBJ1-1
v_gene: TRBV7-2
d_gene: TRBD1
abundance: many

CDR3aa: CASSVGTSGYNEQFF
CDR3nt: TGTGCCAGCAGCGTCGGGACTAGCGGCTACAATGAGCAGTTCTTC
j_gene: TRBJ2-1
v_gene: TRBV9
d_gene: TRBD2
abundance: few

CDR3aa: CAISESTGGYEQYF
CDR3nt: TGTGCCATCAGTGAGTCGACAGGGGGGTACGAGCAGTACTTC
j_gene: TRBJ2-7
v_gene: TRBV10-3
d_gene: TRBD1
abundance: few

CDR3aa: CATSDGMQGILYYNEQFF
CDR3nt: TGTGCCACCAGTGATGGGATGCAGGGGATCCTATACTACAATGAGCAGTTCTTC
j_gene: TRBJ2-1
v_gene: TRBV24-1
d_gene: NA
abundance: many

CDR3aa: CASSRFQGNTEAFF
CDR3nt: TGTGCCAGCAGCCGATTTCAGGGGAACACTGAAGCTTTCTTT
j_gene: TRBJ1-1
v_gene: TRBV7-6
d_gene: NA
abundance: many

CDR3aa: CASSENPGNQPQHF
CDR3nt: TGCGCCAGCAGCGAAAACCCGGGCAATCAGCCCCAGCATTTT
j_gene: TRBJ1-5
v_gene: TRBV5-1
d_gene: NA
abundance: NA

CDR3aa: CASSPSSGGEEGETQYF
CDR3nt: TGTGCCAGCTCACCGTCTAGCGGGGGAGAGGAGGGAGAGACCCAGTACTTC
j_gene: TRBJ2-5
v_gene: TRBV18
d_gene: TRBD2
abundance: NA

CDR3aa: CSARDGGGGTDEQFF
CDR3nt: TGCAGTGCTAGAGATGGGGGTGGTGGGACTGATGAGCAGTTCTTC
j_gene: TRBJ2-1
v_gene: TRBV20-1
d_gene: NA
abundance: few

CDR3aa: CASSLGRTGAYNQPQHF
CDR3nt: TGTGCCAGCAGTTTAGGGAGGACAGGGGCCTACAATCAGCCCCAGCATTTT
j_gene: TRBJ1-5
v_gene: TRBV12-3/TRBV12-4
d_gene: TRBD1
abundance: many

CDR3aa: CSARDGLAGFGKTQYF
CDR3nt: TGCAGTGCTAGAGACGGACTAGCGGGATTCGGGAAGACCCAGTACTTC
j_gene: TRBJ2-5
v_gene: TRBV20-1
d_gene: TRBD2
abundance: NA

CDR3aa: CASSLSSVDGYTF
CDR3nt: TGTGCCAGCAGCTTATCGAGTGTGGATGGCTACACCTTC
j_gene: TRBJ1-2
v_gene: TRBV7-2
d_gene: NA
abundance: many

CDR3aa: CASSYSRGGANTEVFF
CDR3nt: TGTGCCAGCAGTTACTCAAGGGGTGGGGCGAACACTGAAGTTTTCTTT
j_gene: TRBJ1-1
v_gene: TRBV6-6
d_gene: NA
abundance: NA

CDR3aa: CASSSARVMEQPQHF
CDR3nt: TGTGCCAGCAGTTCGGCCAGGGTCATGGAACAGCCCCAGCATTTT
j_gene: TRBJ1-5
v_gene: TRBV6-2/TRBV6-3
d_gene: NA
abundance: many

CDR3aa: CASSASGTEAFF
CDR3nt: TGTGCCAGCAGTGCCTCAGGGACTGAAGCTTTCTTT
j_gene: TRBJ1-1
v_gene: TRBV2
d_gene: NA
abundance: few

CDR3aa: CASSLGGGQLTSEAFF
CDR3nt: TGTGCCAGCAGCTTAGGAGGGGGACAGTTAACGTCTGAAGCTTTCTTT
j_gene: TRBJ1-1
v_gene: TRBV7-6
d_gene: TRBD1
abundance: many

CDR3aa: CASMRGTARDYGYTF
CDR3nt: TGTGCCAGCATGCGTGGGACAGCGAGGGACTATGGCTACACCTTC
j_gene: TRBJ1-2
v_gene: TRBV7-6
d_gene: TRBD1
abundance: NA

CDR3aa: CASSYSRENTDTQYF
CDR3nt: TGTGCCAGCAGTTACTCCAGGGAAAACACAGATACGCAGTATTTT
j_gene: TRBJ2-3
v_gene: TRBV6-5
d_gene: NA
abundance: many

CDR3aa: CASTDSRENIQYF
CDR3nt: TGTGCCAGCACTGACTCGAGGGAAAACATTCAGTACTTC
j_gene: TRBJ2-4
v_gene: TRBV6-2/TRBV6-3
d_gene: NA
abundance: many

CDR3aa: CASSLWGGTEAFF
CDR3nt: TGTGCCAGCAGTTTGTGGGGGGGTACTGAAGCTTTCTTT
j_gene: TRBJ1-1
v_gene: TRBV12-3/TRBV12-4
d_gene: NA
abundance: many

CDR3aa: CASSLGVGAGQADNEQFF
CDR3nt: TGTGCCAGCAGCTTAGGGGTCGGGGCGGGACAAGCCGACAATGAGCAGTTCTTC
j_gene: TRBJ2-1
v_gene: TRBV7-2
d_gene: NA
abundance: many

CDR3aa: CASSDGIYEQYF
CDR3nt: TGCGCCAGCAGTGATGGAATCTACGAGCAGTACTTC
j_gene: TRBJ2-7
v_gene: TRBV10-2
d_gene: NA
abundance: many

CDR3aa: CASSFVQGSRMNTEAFF
CDR3nt: TGTGCCAGCAGCTTCGTACAGGGGAGTAGGATGAACACTGAAGCTTTCTTT
j_gene: TRBJ1-1
v_gene: TRBV7-8
d_gene: TRBD1
abundance: many

CDR3aa: CASSLYRRNEQFF
CDR3nt: TGTGCCAGCAGCTTATACCGGAGGAATGAGCAGTTCTTC
j_gene: TRBJ2-1
v_gene: TRBV7-9
d_gene: NA
abundance: many

CDR3aa: CASNREGNQPQHF
CDR3nt: TGTGCCAGCAACCGGGAGGGCAATCAGCCCCAGCATTTT
j_gene: TRBJ1-5
v_gene: TRBV12-3/TRBV12-4
d_gene: NA
abundance: NA

CDR3aa: CASMGSGGARTYNEQFF
CDR3nt: TGTGCCAGCATGGGGAGTGGGGGGGCCCGTACCTACAATGAGCAGTTCTTC
j_gene: TRBJ2-1
v_gene: TRBV28
d_gene: NA
abundance: many

CDR3aa: CASSLVNEKLFF
CDR3nt: TGTGCCAGCAGCTTAGTTAATGAAAAACTGTTTTTT
j_gene: TRBJ1-4
v_gene: TRBV7-9
d_gene: NA
abundance: many

CDR3aa: CASSIQLGLAGVETDTQYF
CDR3nt: TGTGCCAGTAGTATTCAGCTGGGACTAGCGGGAGTGGAGACAGATACGCAGTATTTT
j_gene: TRBJ2-3
v_gene: TRBV19
d_gene: TRBD2
abundance: NA

CDR3aa: CATSRGRGFQETQYF
CDR3nt: TGTGCCACCAGCAGAGGTCGGGGTTTTCAAGAGACCCAGTACTTC
j_gene: TRBJ2-5
v_gene: TRBV15
d_gene: NA
abundance: many

CDR3aa: CATSDPAGQKSSYNEQFF
CDR3nt: TGTGCCACCAGTGACCCTGCGGGACAGAAGAGCTCCTACAATGAGCAGTTCTTC
j_gene: TRBJ2-1
v_gene: TRBV24-1
d_gene: NA
abundance: many

CDR3aa: CASGDDSNQPQHF
CDR3nt: TGTGCCAGCGGGGACGATAGCAATCAGCCCCAGCATTTT
j_gene: TRBJ1-5
v_gene: TRBV2
d_gene: NA
abundance: NA

CDR3aa: CAINGQASTDTQYF
CDR3nt: TGTGCCATCAACGGACAGGCAAGCACAGATACGCAGTATTTT
j_gene: TRBJ2-3
v_gene: TRBV10-3
d_gene: TRBD1
abundance: many